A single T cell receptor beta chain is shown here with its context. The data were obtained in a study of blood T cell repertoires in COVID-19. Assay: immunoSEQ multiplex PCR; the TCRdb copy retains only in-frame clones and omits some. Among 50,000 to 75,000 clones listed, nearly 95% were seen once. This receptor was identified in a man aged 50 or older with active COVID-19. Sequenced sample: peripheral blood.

CDR3 loop: CASSFEGAVETQYF. The CDR3 region has the DNA TGTGCCAGCAGCTTTGAGGGGGCTGTGGAGACCCAGTACTTC. This sequence joins TRBV7-9 and TRBJ2-5; the match to TRBD1 covers 7 bases. The germline gives CDR1 SEHNR, CDR2 FQNEAQ (reference sequence). The CDR3 sequence is 14 residues long. With 3 bases clipped from V and 5 bases from J, the junction kept 6 bases outside the gene matches.